This T cell receptor (beta chain) was profiled in a study of brain T cells in children with intractable seizures. The CDR3 is 14 amino acids. V lost 9 bases to trimming and J lost 2 bases, with 11 bases between them. Germline CDR1 reads MNHEY; CDR2 reads SVGAGI. TCRdb's table, derived via immunoSEQ multiplex PCR, lists solely in-frame clones and lacks some. The table lists 340,000 or so clones, more than 85% of them singletons. The time point denotes: blood from clinic visit 5 months post-surgery; TSC patient then seizure free. The clonotype was recovered from a boy younger than two with tuberous sclerosis and intractable seizures. The source was peripheral blood, collected roughly 5 months after surgery. The chain links TRBV6-5 to TRBJ2-6; tentative D call: TRBD1 (5 bases). This chain's CDR3 is CASTQGAGANVLTF. DNA for the CDR3: TGTGCCAGTACGCAGGGTGCTGGGGCCAACGTCCTGACTTTC.